This TCR beta chain was sequenced in a study of cytomegalovirus exposure and HLA in healthy donors. Study context: Genetic ancestry analysis placed about 76% of the 300 to 400 donors that were genotyped in the Caucasian-associated cluster. Study findings and constraints: With further analysis later on, most CMV-associated TCR beta chains appeared HLA-restricted.

This CDR3 has 16 residues. Germline-derived CDR1 and CDR2 are LNHNV and YYDKDF (reference sequence). V lost 1 base and J lost 1; bases outside the gene matches: 5. Primers for the PCR totalled 60 Vbeta and 13 Jbeta. Sequenced by immunoSEQ multiplex PCR; TCRdb stores in-frame clones only, minus some. Of 85,000 to 100,000 clones listed, 70% to 80% are singletons. Regarding donors, all were healthy bone marrow donors. Remarks on this clone: Its target is not known.

Sequenced sample: PBMCs. The V call is TRBV15, the J call TRBJ2-7; 9 positions agree with TRBD1. This receptor was obtained from a male donor in good health and CMV-seropositive. Here the CDR3 DNA reads TGTGCCACCAGCAGAGTGGCGGGACAGGGATCCTACGAGCAGTACTTC. Its translation: CATSRVAGQGSYEQYF.